Listed below are T cell receptor beta chains from one sample, sequenced in a study of shared clonotypes between healthy human individuals. The data were produced by immunoSEQ multiplex PCR, yet TCRdb's version contains in-frame clones alone and is incomplete. The repertoire holds over 2 million clones, with around 95% as singletons. Sequenced: naive CD4+ T cells sorted from blood. The receptors stem from a man younger than 30 in good health. Both conserved end residues are part of each CDR3. The D gene is left open where the match is weak. The size entry is marked missing in some rows and otherwise reads once, few, many or a size class.

clone_size | j_call | d_call | v_call | cdr3_aa | cdr3_nt
. | TRBJ1-2 | . | TRBV18 | CASSPTSTRGLVYGYTF | TGTGCCAGCTCACCCACTTCAACCAGGGGCCTGGTCTATGGCTACACCTTC
once | TRBJ1-2 | . | TRBV9 | CASGEPGYTF | TGTGCCAGCGGGGAGCCGGGCTACACCTTC
. | TRBJ2-2 | . | TRBV7-9 | CAVPYPRGANTGELFF | TGTGCCGTCCCCTACCCCCGGGGCGCGAACACCGGGGAGCTGTTTTTT
. | TRBJ1-1 | . | TRBV28 | CASRFLGGNTEAFF | TGTGCCAGCAGGTTCTTAGGGGGGAACACTGAAGCTTTCTTT
. | TRBJ1-4 | TRBD1 | TRBV5-1 | CASSLGTGQTNEKLFF | TGCGCCAGCAGCTTGGGGACAGGGCAGACTAATGAAAAACTGTTTTTT
once | TRBJ1-5 | . | TRBV4-3 | CASSHVGEQPQHF | TGCGCCAGCAGCCACGTAGGGGAACAGCCCCAGCATTTT
. | TRBJ2-2 | TRBD2 | TRBV5-1 | CASSLEASGWAGELFF | TGCGCCAGCAGCTTGGAGGCTAGCGGTTGGGCCGGGGAGCTGTTTTTT
few | TRBJ2-7 | TRBD1 | TRBV28 | CASSSGTVGSYEQYF | TGTGCCAGCAGCTCCGGGACAGTAGGCTCCTACGAGCAGTACTTC
. | TRBJ1-2 | . | TRBV29-1 | CSVEQPNYGYTF | TGCAGCGTCGAACAGCCCAACTATGGCTACACCTTC
. | TRBJ2-4 | . | TRBV7-2 | CASSLIADRNIQYF | TGTGCCAGCAGCCTCATAGCGGATAGAAACATTCAGTACTTC
. | TRBJ1-1 | TRBD1 | TRBV19 | CASSIATGVLVREAFF | TGTGCCAGTAGTATAGCTACAGGGGTTCTGGTGAGAGAAGCTTTCTTT
. | TRBJ1-5 | . | TRBV30 | CAWGIPSSSNQPQHF | TGTGCCTGGGGAATACCGAGCTCCAGCAATCAGCCCCAGCATTTT
. | TRBJ2-7 | . | TRBV6-4 | CASSDLRVIYYEQYF | TGTGCCAGCAGTGATCTGCGGGTGATTTACTACGAGCAGTACTTC
. | TRBJ2-3 | . | TRBV21-1 | CASSKVTGVTDTQYF | TGTGCCAGCAGCAAAGTTACAGGGGTCACAGATACGCAGTATTTT
. | TRBJ2-3 | . | TRBV6-1 | CASLTRVAETDTQYF | TGTGCCAGCCTCACCCGGGTCGCTGAAACAGATACGCAGTATTTT
. | TRBJ2-3 | . | TRBV2 | CASSALTGGGRTDTQYF | TGTGCCAGCAGTGCCCTCACCGGAGGGGGCAGGACAGATACGCAGTATTTT
. | TRBJ1-1 | . | TRBV2 | CASSDGLGGPEAFF | TGTGCCAGCAGTGATGGGCTCGGGGGCCCGGAAGCTTTCTTT
. | TRBJ2-3 | . | TRBV4-1 | CASSHAAGGPSDTQYF | TGCGCCAGCAGCCACGCTGCAGGAGGGCCCTCAGATACGCAGTATTTT
. | TRBJ2-5 | . | TRBV29-1 | CSVSYSLPKETQYF | TGCAGCGTCTCCTACAGTCTCCCCAAGGAGACCCAGTACTTC
. | TRBJ1-5 | . | TRBV5-6 | CASSLGGQSNQPQHF | TGTGCCAGCAGCTTGGGGGGGCAGTCTAATCAGCCCCAGCATTTT
. | TRBJ2-3 | . | TRBV7-2 | CASSLGPLITQYF | TGTGCCAGCAGCTTAGGCCCTCTGATTACGCAGTATTTT